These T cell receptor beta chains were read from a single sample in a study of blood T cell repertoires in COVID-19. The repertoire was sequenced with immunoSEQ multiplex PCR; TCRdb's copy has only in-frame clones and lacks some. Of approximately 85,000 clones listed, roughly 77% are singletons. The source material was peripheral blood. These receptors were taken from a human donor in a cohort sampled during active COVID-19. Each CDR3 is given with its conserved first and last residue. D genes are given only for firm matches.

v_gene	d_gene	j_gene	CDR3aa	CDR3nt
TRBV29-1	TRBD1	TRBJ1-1	CSVEGDSGGAFF	TGCAGCGTTGAGGGGGACTCAGGGGGAGCTTTCTTT
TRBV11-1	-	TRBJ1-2	CASSSRGSYTF	TGTGCCAGCAGCTCCCGCGGGAGCTACACCTTC
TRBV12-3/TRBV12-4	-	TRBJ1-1	CASSLAQGNEAFF	TGTGCCAGCAGTTTAGCCCAGGGTAATGAAGCTTTCTTT
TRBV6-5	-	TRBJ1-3	CASSPDRSNTIYF	TGTGCCAGCAGTCCCGACAGGTCAAACACCATATATTTT
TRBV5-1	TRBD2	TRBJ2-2	CASSLVSGVTGELFF	TGCGCCAGCAGCTTGGTTAGCGGGGTCACCGGGGAGCTGTTTTTT
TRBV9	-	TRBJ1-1	CASSVGIKGDTEAFF	TGTGCCAGCAGCGTAGGGATTAAAGGGGACACTGAAGCTTTCTTT
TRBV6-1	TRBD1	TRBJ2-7	CASSEGTGPTIYEQYF	TGTGCCAGCAGTGAGGGGACAGGCCCAACTATTTACGAGCAGTACTTC
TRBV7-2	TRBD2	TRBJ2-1	CASSTPSGLLEQFF	TGTGCCAGCAGCACGCCTAGCGGCCTCCTTGAGCAGTTCTTC
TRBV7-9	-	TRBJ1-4	CASSLVNEKLFF	TGTGCCAGCAGCCTAGTAAATGAAAAACTGTTTTTT
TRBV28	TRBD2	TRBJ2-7	CASSSSGRATSSGF	TGTGCCAGCAGTTCTTCAGGGAGGGCTACGAGCAGTGGCTTC
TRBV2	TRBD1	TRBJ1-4	CASNPDRGNEKLFF	TGTGCCAGCAACCCGGACAGGGGCAATGAAAAACTGTTTTTT
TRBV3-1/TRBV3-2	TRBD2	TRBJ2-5	CASSQYGTSGEETQYF	TGTGCCAGCAGCCAATACGGGACTAGCGGGGAAGAGACCCAGTACTTC
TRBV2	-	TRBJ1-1	CASSESGQFLSEAFF	TGTGCCAGCAGTGAAAGTGGGCAGTTCTTATCTGAAGCTTTCTTT
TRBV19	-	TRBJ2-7	CASSPRGRNYEQYF	TGTGCCAGTAGCCCTCGAGGCAGAAACTACGAGCAGTACTTC
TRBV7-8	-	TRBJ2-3	CASSPLALELTSTDTQYF	TGTGCCAGCAGCCCTCTAGCACTCGAGCTCACTAGCACAGATACGCAGTATTTT